This T cell receptor beta chain is drawn from a study of multiple sclerosis patients with progressive multifocal leukoencephalopathy. This CDR3 spans 13 amino acids. Germline V lookup: CDR1 MNHEY, CDR2 SVGAGI. Regarding this clone: Its antigen remains unidentified.

Sequencing was at survey level. Every PCR reaction included synthetic inline CDR3 controls for all V-J pairings. Here immunoSEQ multiplex PCR was the method, and the copy in TCRdb shows in-frame clones only, minus some. In the table there are roughly 29,000 clones, about 90% of which are singletons. The time point is: approximately 11 months of natalizumab therapy. Multiple sclerosis patients on natalizumab who never developed PML served as longitudinally sampled controls. Study-wide results and limits: Findings may reflect JC virus infection or just general immunocompromise.

The sample was PBMCs, taken from a patient treated with natalizumab. The source is a human donor with multiple sclerosis. The chain links TRBV6-5 to TRBJ2-5; TRBD1 matches 9 bases. The J call is uncertain, as TRBJ2-7 better fits the DNA end. The CDR3 bases are TGTGCCAGCGCACGGGGACAGGGCTACGAGCAGTACTTC. Translation: CASARGQGYEQYF.